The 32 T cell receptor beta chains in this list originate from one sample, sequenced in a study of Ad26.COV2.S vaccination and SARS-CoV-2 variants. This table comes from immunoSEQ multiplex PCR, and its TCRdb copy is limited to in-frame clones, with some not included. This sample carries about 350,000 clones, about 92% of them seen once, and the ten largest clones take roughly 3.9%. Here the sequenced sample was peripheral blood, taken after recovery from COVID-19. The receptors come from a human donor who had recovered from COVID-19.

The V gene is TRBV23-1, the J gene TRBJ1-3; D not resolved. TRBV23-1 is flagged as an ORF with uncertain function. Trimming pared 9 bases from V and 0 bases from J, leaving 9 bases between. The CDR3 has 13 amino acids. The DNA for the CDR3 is TGCGCCAGGGGAAGGTACTCTGGAAACACCATATATTTT. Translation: CARGRYSGNTIYF.

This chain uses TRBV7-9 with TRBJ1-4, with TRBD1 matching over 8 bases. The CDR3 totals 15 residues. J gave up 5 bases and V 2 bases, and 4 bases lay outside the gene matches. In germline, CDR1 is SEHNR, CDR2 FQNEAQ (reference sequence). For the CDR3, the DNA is TGTGCCAGCAGCTTACGAGGGACAGGCAATGAAAAACTGTTTTTT. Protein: CASSLRGTGNEKLFF.

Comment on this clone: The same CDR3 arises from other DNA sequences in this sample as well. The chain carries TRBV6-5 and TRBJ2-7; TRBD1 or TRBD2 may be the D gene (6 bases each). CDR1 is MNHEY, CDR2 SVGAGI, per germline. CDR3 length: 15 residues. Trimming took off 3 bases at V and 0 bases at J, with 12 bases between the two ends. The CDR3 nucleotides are TGTGCCAGCAGTTATCGGCGGGACAACTCCTACGAGCAGTACTTC. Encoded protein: CASSYRRDNSYEQYF.

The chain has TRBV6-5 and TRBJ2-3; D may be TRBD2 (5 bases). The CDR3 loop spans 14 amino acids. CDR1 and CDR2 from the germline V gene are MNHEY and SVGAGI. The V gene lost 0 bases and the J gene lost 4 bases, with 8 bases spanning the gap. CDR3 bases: TGTGCCAGCAGTTACTCAGAGGGTTCAGATACGCAGTATTTT. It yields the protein CASSYSEGSDTQYF.

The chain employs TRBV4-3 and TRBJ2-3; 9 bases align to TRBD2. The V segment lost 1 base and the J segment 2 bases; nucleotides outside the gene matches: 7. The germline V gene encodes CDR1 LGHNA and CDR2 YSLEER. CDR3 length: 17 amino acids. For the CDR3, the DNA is TGCGCCAGCAGCCAAGGGGGCCTAGCGGGGAACACAGATACGCAGTATTTT. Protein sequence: CASSQGGLAGNTDTQYF.

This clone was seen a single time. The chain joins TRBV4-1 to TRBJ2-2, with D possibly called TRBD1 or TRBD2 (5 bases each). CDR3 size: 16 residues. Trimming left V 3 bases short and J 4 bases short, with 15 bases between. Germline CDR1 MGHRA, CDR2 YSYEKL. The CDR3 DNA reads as TGCGCCAGCAGCCAGGGGTGGGGGTCGGGCACCGGGGAGCTGTTTTTT. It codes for CASSQGWGSGTGELFF.

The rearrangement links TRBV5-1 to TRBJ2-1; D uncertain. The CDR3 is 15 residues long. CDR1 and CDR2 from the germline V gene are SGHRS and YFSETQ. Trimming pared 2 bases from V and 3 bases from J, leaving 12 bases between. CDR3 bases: TGCGCCAGCAGCTTAGGACCTAACTTCTACAATGAGCAGTTCTTC. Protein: CASSLGPNFYNEQFF.

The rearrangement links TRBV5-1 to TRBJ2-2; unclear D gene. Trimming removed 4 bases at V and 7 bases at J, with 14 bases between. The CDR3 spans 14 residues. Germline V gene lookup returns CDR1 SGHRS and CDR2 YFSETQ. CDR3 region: CASSPYNGRGELFF. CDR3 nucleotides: TGCGCCAGCAGCCCCTACAACGGCCGCGGGGAGCTGTTTTTT.

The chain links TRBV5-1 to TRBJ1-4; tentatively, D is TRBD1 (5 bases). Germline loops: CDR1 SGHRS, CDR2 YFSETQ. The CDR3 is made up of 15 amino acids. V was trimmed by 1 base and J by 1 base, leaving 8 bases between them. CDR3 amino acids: CASSLSRGTNEKLFF. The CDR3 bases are TGCGCCAGCAGCTTGAGTAGGGGAACTAATGAAAAACTGTTTTTT.

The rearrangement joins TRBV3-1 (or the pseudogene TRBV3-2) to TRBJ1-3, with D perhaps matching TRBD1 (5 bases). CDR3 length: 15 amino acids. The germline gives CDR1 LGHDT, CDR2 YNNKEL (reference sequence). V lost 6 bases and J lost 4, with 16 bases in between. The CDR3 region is CASSQNQGAGNTIYF. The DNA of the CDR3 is TGTGCCAGCAGTCAAAATCAGGGAGCAGGAAACACCATATATTTT.

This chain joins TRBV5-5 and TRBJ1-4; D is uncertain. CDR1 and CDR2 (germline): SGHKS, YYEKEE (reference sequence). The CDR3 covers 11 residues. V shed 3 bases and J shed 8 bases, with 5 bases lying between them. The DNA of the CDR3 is TGTGCCAGCAGCTCCCAGGAAAAACTGTTTTTT. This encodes CASSSQEKLFF.

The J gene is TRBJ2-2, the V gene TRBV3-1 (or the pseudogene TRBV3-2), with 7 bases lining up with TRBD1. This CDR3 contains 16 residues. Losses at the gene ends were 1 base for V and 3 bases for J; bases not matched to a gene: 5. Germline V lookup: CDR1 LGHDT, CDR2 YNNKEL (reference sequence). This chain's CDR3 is CASSQGQGGDTGELFF. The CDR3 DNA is TGTGCCAGCAGCCAAGGACAGGGTGGGGACACCGGGGAGCTGTTTTTT.

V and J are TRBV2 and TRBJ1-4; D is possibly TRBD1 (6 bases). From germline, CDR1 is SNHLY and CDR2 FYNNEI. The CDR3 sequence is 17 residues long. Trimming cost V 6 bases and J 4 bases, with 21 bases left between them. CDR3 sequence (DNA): TGTGCCAGCAGCCACTACCGGGACATCCTGCTTAATGAAAAACTGTTTTTT. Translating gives CASSHYRDILLNEKLFF.

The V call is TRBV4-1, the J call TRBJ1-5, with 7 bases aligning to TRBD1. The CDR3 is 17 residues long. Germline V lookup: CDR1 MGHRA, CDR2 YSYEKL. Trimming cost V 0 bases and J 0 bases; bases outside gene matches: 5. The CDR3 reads CASSQDGRQGSNQPQHF. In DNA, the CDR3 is TGCGCCAGCAGCCAAGATGGAAGACAGGGTAGCAATCAGCCCCAGCATTTT.

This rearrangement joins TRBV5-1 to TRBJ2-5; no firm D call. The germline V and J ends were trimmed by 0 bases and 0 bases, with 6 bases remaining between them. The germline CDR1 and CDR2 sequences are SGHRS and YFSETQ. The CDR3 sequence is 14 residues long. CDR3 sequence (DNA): TGCGCCAGCAGCTTGGGACGTCACCAAGAGACCCAGTACTTC. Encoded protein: CASSLGRHQETQYF.

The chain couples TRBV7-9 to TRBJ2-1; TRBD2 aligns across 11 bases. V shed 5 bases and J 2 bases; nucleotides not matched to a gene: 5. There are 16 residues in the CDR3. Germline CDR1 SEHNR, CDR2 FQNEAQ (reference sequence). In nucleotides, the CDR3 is TGTGCCAGCAGCCCTCGTAGCGGGGGGGCCTACAATGAGCAGTTCTTC. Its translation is CASSPRSGGAYNEQFF.

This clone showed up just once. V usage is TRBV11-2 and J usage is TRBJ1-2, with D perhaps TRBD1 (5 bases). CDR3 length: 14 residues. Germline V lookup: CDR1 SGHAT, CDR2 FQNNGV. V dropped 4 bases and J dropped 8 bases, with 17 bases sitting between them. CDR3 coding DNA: TGTGCCAGCAGCTCCCTCGGGGACCGTAGAGGCTACACCTTC. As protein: CASSSLGDRRGYTF.

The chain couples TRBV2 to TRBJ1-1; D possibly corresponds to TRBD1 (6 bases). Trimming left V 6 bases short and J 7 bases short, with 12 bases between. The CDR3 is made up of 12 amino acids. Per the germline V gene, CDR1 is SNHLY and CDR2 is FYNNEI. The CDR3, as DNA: TGTGCCAGCAGCCCAGGGGATGATGAAGCTTTCTTT. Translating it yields CASSPGDDEAFF.

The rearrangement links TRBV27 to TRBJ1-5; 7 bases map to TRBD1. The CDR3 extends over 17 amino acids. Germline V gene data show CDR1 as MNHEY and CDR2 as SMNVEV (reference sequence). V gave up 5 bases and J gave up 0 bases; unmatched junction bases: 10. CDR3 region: CASSPKQGLGSNQPQHF. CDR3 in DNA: TGTGCCAGCAGTCCCAAACAGGGGCTCGGTAGCAATCAGCCCCAGCATTTT.

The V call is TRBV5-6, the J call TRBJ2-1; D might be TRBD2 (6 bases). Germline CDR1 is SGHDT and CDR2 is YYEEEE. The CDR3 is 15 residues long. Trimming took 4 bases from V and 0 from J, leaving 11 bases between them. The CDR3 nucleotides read TGTGCCAGCAGCCGACCCGGGGGCTCCTACAATGAGCAGTTCTTC. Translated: CASSRPGGSYNEQFF.

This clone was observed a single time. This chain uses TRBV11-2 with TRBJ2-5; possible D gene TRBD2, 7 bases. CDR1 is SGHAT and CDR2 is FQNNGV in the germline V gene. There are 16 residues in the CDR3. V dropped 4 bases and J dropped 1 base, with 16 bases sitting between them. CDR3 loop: CASSSLGGRGQETQYF. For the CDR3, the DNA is TGTGCCAGCAGCTCCCTCGGGGGGCGCGGCCAAGAGACCCAGTACTTC. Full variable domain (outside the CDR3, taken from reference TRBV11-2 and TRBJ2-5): EAGVAQSPRYKIIEKRQSVAFWCNPISGHATLYWYQQILGQGPKLLIQFQNNGVVDDSQLPKDRFSAERLKGVDSTLKIQPAKLEDSAVYLCASSSLGGRGQETQYFGPGTRLLVL.

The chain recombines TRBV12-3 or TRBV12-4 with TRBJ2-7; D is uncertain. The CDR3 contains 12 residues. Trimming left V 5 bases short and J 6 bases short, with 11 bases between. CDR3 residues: CASSPRLGEQYF. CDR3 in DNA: TGTGCCAGCAGTCCGCGATTGGGCGAGCAGTACTTC.

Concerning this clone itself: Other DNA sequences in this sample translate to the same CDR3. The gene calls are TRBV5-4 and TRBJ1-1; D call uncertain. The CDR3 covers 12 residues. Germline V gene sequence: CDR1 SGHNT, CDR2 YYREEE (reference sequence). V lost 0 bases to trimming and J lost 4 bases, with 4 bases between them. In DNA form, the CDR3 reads TGTGCCAGCAGCTTGGGGGTCACTGAAGCTTTCTTT. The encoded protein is CASSLGVTEAFF.

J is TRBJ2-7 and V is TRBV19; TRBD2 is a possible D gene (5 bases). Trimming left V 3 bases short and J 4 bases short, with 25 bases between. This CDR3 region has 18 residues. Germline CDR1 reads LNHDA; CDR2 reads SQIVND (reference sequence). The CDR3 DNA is TGTGCCAGTAGTATCCCGGGGAGATTTTCCCCTCACCTGTACGAGCAGTACTTC. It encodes CASSIPGRFSPHLYEQYF.

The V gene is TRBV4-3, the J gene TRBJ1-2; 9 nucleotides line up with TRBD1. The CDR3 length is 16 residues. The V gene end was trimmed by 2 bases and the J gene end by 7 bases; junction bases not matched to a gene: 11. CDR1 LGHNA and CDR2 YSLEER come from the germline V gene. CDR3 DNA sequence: TGCGCCAGCAGCCAACACAGTACCGGGACAGGGATTGGCTACACCTTC. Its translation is CASSQHSTGTGIGYTF.

CDR3 loop: CASSSGGQGETQYF. DNA of the CDR3: TGTGCCAGCAGTTCGGGGGGCCAGGGCGAGACCCAGTACTTC. V and J are TRBV11-3 and TRBJ2-5; possibly TRBD2 for D (7 bases). There are 14 residues in the CDR3. The V gene lost 6 bases and the J gene lost 5 bases, with 16 bases spanning the gap. The germline V gene encodes CDR1 SGHNT and CDR2 YENEEA.

As DNA, the CDR3 is TGTGCCAGCAGTTCGACTATAGGTTCCGAGCAGTACTTC. Translated: CASSSTIGSEQYF. The rearrangement joins TRBV6-5 to TRBJ2-7; tentative D call: TRBD2 (5 bases). The CDR3 contains 13 residues. Trimming left V 4 bases short and J 6 bases short, with 13 bases between. Looked up from germline, CDR1 is MNHEY and CDR2 is SVGAGI.

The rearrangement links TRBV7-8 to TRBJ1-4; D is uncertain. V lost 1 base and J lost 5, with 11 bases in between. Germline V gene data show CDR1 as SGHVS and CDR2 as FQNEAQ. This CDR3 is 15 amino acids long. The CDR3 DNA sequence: TGTGCCAGCAGCTTAGAAGAACAGCCAAATGAAAAACTGTTTTTT. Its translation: CASSLEEQPNEKLFF.

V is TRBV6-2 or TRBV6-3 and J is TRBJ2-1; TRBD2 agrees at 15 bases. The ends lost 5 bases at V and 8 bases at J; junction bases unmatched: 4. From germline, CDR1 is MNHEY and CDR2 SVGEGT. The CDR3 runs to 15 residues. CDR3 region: CASSGLAGGFDEQFF. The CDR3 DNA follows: TGTGCCAGCAGTGGACTAGCGGGGGGGTTCGATGAGCAGTTCTTC.

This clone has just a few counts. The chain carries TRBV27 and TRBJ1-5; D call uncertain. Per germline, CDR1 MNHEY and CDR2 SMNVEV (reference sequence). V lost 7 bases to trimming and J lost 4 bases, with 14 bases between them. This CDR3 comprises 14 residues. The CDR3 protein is CASTSVPGNQPQHF. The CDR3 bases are TGTGCCAGCACCTCCGTACCGGGAAATCAGCCCCAGCATTTT.

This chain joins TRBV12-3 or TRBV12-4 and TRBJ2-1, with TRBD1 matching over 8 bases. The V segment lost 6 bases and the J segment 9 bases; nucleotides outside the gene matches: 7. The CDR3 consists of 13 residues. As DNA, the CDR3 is TGTGCCAGCAGCGAGACAGGGGCCGGTGAGCAGTTCTTC. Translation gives CASSETGAGEQFF.

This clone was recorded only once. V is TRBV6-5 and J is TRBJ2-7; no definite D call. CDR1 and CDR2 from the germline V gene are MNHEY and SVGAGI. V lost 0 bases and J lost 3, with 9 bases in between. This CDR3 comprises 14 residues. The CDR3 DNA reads TGTGCCAGCAGTTACTCTCCGGGTAACTACGAGCAGTACTTC. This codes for CASSYSPGNYEQYF.